The clone carrying this T cell receptor beta chain was picked up a small number of times. The data belong to a study of T cell repertoires in cytomegalovirus infection. The CDR3 is 13 amino acids. The germline V gene encodes CDR1 DFQATT and CDR2 SNEGSKA (reference sequence). Trimming removed 1 base from V and 1 base from J, with 8 bases in between. TCRdb itself ran the reads through MiXCR, one entry per CDR3 protein. Found here are about 160,000 distinct CDR3 sequences, more than 15% of them singletons; the top ten hold around 19%. Sequenced sample: CD8+ T cells from PBMCs. This chain uses TRBV20-1 with TRBJ2-7; D remains ambiguous. The clonotype was recovered from a human donor in good health (CMV status not recorded). Some clones in this sample may be carry-over from other donors' samples. CDR3 sequence: CSARVVKSYEQYF. The CDR3 DNA reads as TGCAGTGCTAGAGTCGTGAAGTCCTACGAGCAGTACTTC.